The clone carrying this TCR beta chain was picked up one time. Antigen: not known. Some clones are missing from TCRdb's copy, which holds only in-frame ones; the method was immunoSEQ multiplex PCR. The table has 150,000 to 200,000 clones, roughly 86% seen once. The data were taken from a study of cytomegalovirus exposure and HLA in healthy donors. Study at large: The roughly 110 validation repertoires were reported in a later analysis to have been generated on the same platform as the 666 first-cohort repertoires. Study-wide points: The study recorded about 150 TCR beta chains that were cytomegalovirus-associated.

CDR3 length equals 16 residues. Trimming removed 2 bases from V and 2 bases from J; junction bases left unmatched: 6. CDR1 is SGHDT, CDR2 YYEEEE, per germline. The gene calls are TRBV5-6 and TRBJ1-4; 7 bases align to TRBD1. This clonotype was sampled from a man younger than 45 in good health and CMV-seropositive. Sequencing was done on a sample of PBMCs. CDR3 in amino acids: CASSFGTVGTNEKLFF. CDR3 coding DNA: TGTGCCAGCAGCTTCGGGACAGTCGGGACTAATGAAAAACTGTTTTTT.